The rows below give T cell receptor beta chains drawn from one sample of a study of T-cell memory formation after mild COVID-19. TCRdb reanalysed the 5' RACE reads using MiXCR and keeps one entry per CDR3 protein. The repertoire holds about 350,000 distinct CDR3 sequences, less than 25% seen once, with 21% in the top ten. The sample consisted of PBMCs or a T cell subset sorted from them (not recorded which). The receptors were gathered from a man aged 18 to 30 who had mild COVID-19 (a few samples of this study predate the infection). Cell type and time point are not known. CDR3s include the opening cysteine and the closing phenylalanine or tryptophan. Fields, in order: clone size, J gene, V gene, D gene, CDR3 protein, CDR3 DNA. The D gene is left open where the match is weak. Not every row has a clone size; where given, it reads once, few, many or a size class.

clone size: few; J gene: TRBJ1-5; V gene: TRBV4-2; D gene: .; CDR3 protein: CASSRDRTDQPQHF; CDR3 DNA: TGTGCCAGCAGCCGTGACAGGACCGATCAGCCCCAGCATTTT
clone size: .; J gene: TRBJ1-2; V gene: TRBV7-2; D gene: .; CDR3 protein: CASSLRRNGYTF; CDR3 DNA: TGTGCCAGCAGCTTACGACGAAACGGCTACACCTTC
clone size: few; J gene: TRBJ1-1; V gene: TRBV7-2; D gene: .; CDR3 protein: CASSRARYTEAFF; CDR3 DNA: TGTGCCAGCAGCCGCGCTCGGTACACTGAAGCTTTCTTT
clone size: few; J gene: TRBJ2-2; V gene: TRBV11-3; D gene: .; CDR3 protein: CASSLVSASGELFF; CDR3 DNA: TGTGCCAGCAGCTTAGTTAGCGCCTCCGGGGAGCTGTTTTTT
clone size: .; J gene: TRBJ2-7; V gene: TRBV27; D gene: TRBD1; CDR3 protein: CASSPGTGLEQYF; CDR3 DNA: TGTGCCAGCAGTCCTGGGACAGGTCTCGAGCAGTACTTC
clone size: .; J gene: TRBJ2-3; V gene: TRBV9; D gene: TRBD2; CDR3 protein: CASSTGTSGGLDTQYF; CDR3 DNA: TGTGCCAGCAGCACTGGGACTAGCGGGGGATTAGATACGCAGTATTTT
clone size: many; J gene: TRBJ2-1; V gene: TRBV4-1; D gene: TRBD2; CDR3 protein: CASSLPGGSYNEQFF; CDR3 DNA: TGCGCCAGCAGCCTCCCGGGGGGTTCCTACAATGAGCAGTTCTTC
clone size: many; J gene: TRBJ2-1; V gene: TRBV12-3/TRBV12-4; D gene: TRBD1; CDR3 protein: CASSLGQGPYNEQFF; CDR3 DNA: TGTGCCAGCAGCTTAGGACAGGGCCCGTACAATGAGCAGTTCTTC
clone size: .; J gene: TRBJ2-2; V gene: TRBV20-1; D gene: .; CDR3 protein: CSARVSGAGELFF; CDR3 DNA: TGCAGTGCTAGAGTATCGGGGGCCGGGGAGCTGTTTTTT
clone size: .; J gene: TRBJ2-2; V gene: TRBV21-1; D gene: .; CDR3 protein: CASSIKGAGKNTGELFF; CDR3 DNA: TGTGCCAGCAGCATAAAGGGGGCAGGCAAAAACACCGGGGAGCTGTTTTTT
clone size: few; J gene: TRBJ2-3; V gene: TRBV7-2; D gene: .; CDR3 protein: CASSLDRGSTDTQYF; CDR3 DNA: TGTGCCAGCAGCTTAGATCGGGGTAGCACAGATACGCAGTATTTT
clone size: few; J gene: TRBJ1-2; V gene: TRBV12-3/TRBV12-4; D gene: .; CDR3 protein: CASSRGAGHYGYTF; CDR3 DNA: TGTGCCAGCAGTCGGGGAGCAGGGCACTATGGCTACACCTTC
clone size: many; J gene: TRBJ2-5; V gene: TRBV27; D gene: TRBD2; CDR3 protein: CASSLRAGEETQYF; CDR3 DNA: TGTGCCAGCAGTTTACGGGCGGGGGAAGAGACCCAGTACTTC
clone size: .; J gene: TRBJ2-6; V gene: TRBV12-3/TRBV12-4; D gene: .; CDR3 protein: CASSSSGTSGANVLTF; CDR3 DNA: TGTGCCAGCAGTTCTTCAGGGACCTCTGGGGCCAACGTCCTGACTTTC
clone size: .; J gene: TRBJ2-3; V gene: TRBV4-3; D gene: .; CDR3 protein: CASSQLAGPRADTQYF; CDR3 DNA: TGCGCCAGCAGCCAGCTAGCCGGGCCCAGGGCAGATACGCAGTATTTT
clone size: once; J gene: TRBJ2-1; V gene: TRBV2; D gene: .; CDR3 protein: CASSVQRVGNEQFF; CDR3 DNA: TGTGCCAGCAGTGTTCAGCGGGTGGGGAATGAGCAGTTCTTC
clone size: .; J gene: TRBJ2-3; V gene: TRBV5-1; D gene: TRBD1; CDR3 protein: CASSLKDRATDTQYF; CDR3 DNA: TGCGCCAGCAGCTTGAAAGACAGGGCCACAGATACGCAGTATTTT
clone size: few; J gene: TRBJ2-5; V gene: TRBV6-6; D gene: .; CDR3 protein: CASSYLRGPQETQYF; CDR3 DNA: TGTGCCAGCAGTTACTTGCGGGGGCCCCAAGAGACCCAGTACTTC
clone size: few; J gene: TRBJ2-2; V gene: TRBV6-1; D gene: .; CDR3 protein: CASSEGQGKGTGELFF; CDR3 DNA: TGTGCCAGCAGTGAAGGGCAGGGCAAAGGTACCGGGGAGCTGTTTTTT
clone size: .; J gene: TRBJ2-1; V gene: TRBV27; D gene: .; CDR3 protein: CASSSWVNEQFF; CDR3 DNA: TGTGCCAGCAGTTCGTGGGTGAATGAGCAGTTCTTC
clone size: .; J gene: TRBJ2-1; V gene: TRBV6-2/TRBV6-3; D gene: .; CDR3 protein: CASSSQGENEQFF; CDR3 DNA: TGTGCCAGCAGTTCCCAGGGAGAGAATGAGCAGTTCTTC
clone size: few; J gene: TRBJ2-4; V gene: TRBV20-1; D gene: .; CDR3 protein: CSARDPGLAKNIQYF; CDR3 DNA: TGCAGTGCTAGAGACCCAGGTTTAGCCAAAAACATTCAGTACTTC
clone size: .; J gene: TRBJ1-1; V gene: TRBV5-1; D gene: TRBD1; CDR3 protein: CASSPSGGGGMEAFF; CDR3 DNA: TGCGCCAGCAGCCCCTCGGGAGGGGGCGGCATGGAAGCTTTCTTT
clone size: few; J gene: TRBJ1-2; V gene: TRBV7-9; D gene: TRBD1; CDR3 protein: CASSLTGTGSYGYTF; CDR3 DNA: TGTGCCAGCAGCTTAACAGGGACAGGGAGCTATGGCTACACCTTC
clone size: few; J gene: TRBJ1-5; V gene: TRBV7-8; D gene: TRBD1; CDR3 protein: CASSPGTGVVSNQPQHF; CDR3 DNA: TGTGCCAGCAGCCCCGGGACAGGGGTGGTTAGCAATCAGCCCCAGCATTTT
clone size: .; J gene: TRBJ2-2; V gene: TRBV11-3; D gene: .; CDR3 protein: CASSPGSFTWELFF; CDR3 DNA: TGTGCCAGCAGCCCGGGGAGCTTCACCTGGGAGCTGTTTTTT
clone size: .; J gene: TRBJ2-6; V gene: TRBV6-5; D gene: .; CDR3 protein: CASSYATTGSSGANVLTF; CDR3 DNA: TGTGCCAGCAGTTACGCGACAACAGGGAGCTCTGGGGCCAACGTCCTGACTTTC
clone size: once; J gene: TRBJ2-1; V gene: TRBV19; D gene: TRBD2; CDR3 protein: CASSYNGLAGDYNEQFF; CDR3 DNA: TGTGCCAGTAGTTACAACGGACTAGCGGGGGACTACAATGAGCAGTTCTTC
clone size: .; J gene: TRBJ2-5; V gene: TRBV24-1; D gene: TRBD1; CDR3 protein: CATPRQGVRETQYF; CDR3 DNA: TGTGCCACACCTAGACAGGGGGTGCGAGAGACCCAGTACTTC
clone size: once; J gene: TRBJ1-4; V gene: TRBV5-4; D gene: .; CDR3 protein: CASSPGKHGMDEKLFF; CDR3 DNA: TGTGCCAGCAGCCCGGGAAAACATGGAATGGATGAAAAACTGTTTTTT
clone size: few; J gene: TRBJ2-5; V gene: TRBV4-1; D gene: .; CDR3 protein: CASSPREVRETQYF; CDR3 DNA: TGCGCCAGCAGCCCAAGGGAAGTGCGGGAGACCCAGTACTTC
clone size: .; J gene: TRBJ1-2; V gene: TRBV12-3/TRBV12-4; D gene: TRBD1; CDR3 protein: CASSPDRLFSYTF; CDR3 DNA: TGTGCCAGCAGTCCGGACAGGTTATTTAGCTACACCTTC
clone size: once; J gene: TRBJ1-1; V gene: TRBV19; D gene: .; CDR3 protein: CASSTHRGNTEAFF; CDR3 DNA: TGTGCCAGTAGTACCCACCGGGGGAACACTGAAGCTTTCTTT
clone size: few; J gene: TRBJ2-1; V gene: TRBV4-1; D gene: .; CDR3 protein: CASSRGQGGLGEQFF; CDR3 DNA: TGCGCCAGCAGCCGAGGACAGGGAGGGTTGGGTGAGCAGTTCTTC
clone size: few; J gene: TRBJ2-1; V gene: TRBV3-1; D gene: .; CDR3 protein: CASSPWGTVYNEQFF; CDR3 DNA: TGTGCCAGCAGCCCCTGGGGGACTGTGTACAATGAGCAGTTCTTC
clone size: .; J gene: TRBJ2-1; V gene: TRBV4-1; D gene: .; CDR3 protein: CASSQEDWDGTPFNEQFF; CDR3 DNA: TGCGCCAGCAGCCAAGAGGATTGGGACGGGACACCTTTTAATGAGCAGTTCTTC
clone size: .; J gene: TRBJ1-1; V gene: TRBV28; D gene: .; CDR3 protein: CASRAGGAVNTEAFF; CDR3 DNA: TGTGCCAGCAGGGCTGGGGGGGCGGTGAACACTGAAGCTTTCTTT
clone size: .; J gene: TRBJ2-4; V gene: TRBV14; D gene: TRBD1; CDR3 protein: CASSQTGTGGKNIQYF; CDR3 DNA: TGTGCCAGCAGCCAAACCGGGACAGGGGGCAAAAACATTCAGTACTTC
clone size: .; J gene: TRBJ1-1; V gene: TRBV6-5; D gene: .; CDR3 protein: CASRQQGFLNTEAFF; CDR3 DNA: TGTGCCAGCAGACAACAGGGCTTTCTGAACACTGAAGCTTTCTTT
clone size: few; J gene: TRBJ1-4; V gene: TRBV18; D gene: .; CDR3 protein: CASSPGLQTNEKLFF; CDR3 DNA: TGTGCCAGCTCACCAGGGCTTCAGACTAATGAAAAACTGTTTTTT
clone size: .; J gene: TRBJ2-2; V gene: TRBV7-2; D gene: TRBD2; CDR3 protein: CASSIPSGGATGELFF; CDR3 DNA: TGTGCCAGCAGCATTCCTAGCGGGGGGGCGACCGGGGAGCTGTTTTTT
clone size: few; J gene: TRBJ2-1; V gene: TRBV6-6; D gene: TRBD1; CDR3 protein: CASRSRTGNNEQFF; CDR3 DNA: TGTGCCAGCAGATCACGGACAGGGAACAATGAGCAGTTCTTC
clone size: once; J gene: TRBJ2-7; V gene: TRBV9; D gene: .; CDR3 protein: CASSVGGGNSYEQYF; CDR3 DNA: TGTGCCAGCAGCGTAGGAGGCGGCAACTCCTACGAGCAGTACTTC
clone size: few; J gene: TRBJ2-1; V gene: TRBV5-1; D gene: .; CDR3 protein: CASSWVSNNEQFF; CDR3 DNA: TGCGCCAGCAGTTGGGTATCGAACAATGAGCAGTTCTTC
clone size: .; J gene: TRBJ2-3; V gene: TRBV9; D gene: TRBD2; CDR3 protein: CASRDPGGVTDTQYF; CDR3 DNA: TGTGCCAGCCGCGACCCGGGGGGAGTCACAGATACGCAGTATTTT
clone size: many; J gene: TRBJ2-7; V gene: TRBV2; D gene: .; CDR3 protein: CASSEAHSYEQYF; CDR3 DNA: TGTGCCAGCAGTGAAGCGCACTCCTACGAGCAGTACTTC
clone size: few; J gene: TRBJ2-3; V gene: TRBV6-2/TRBV6-3; D gene: TRBD1; CDR3 protein: CASRGQGIDTQYF; CDR3 DNA: TGTGCCAGCAGGGGACAGGGGATCGATACGCAGTATTTT
clone size: few; J gene: TRBJ2-7; V gene: TRBV2; D gene: .; CDR3 protein: CASTDTYEQYF; CDR3 DNA: TGTGCCAGTACGGACACCTACGAGCAGTACTTC
clone size: .; J gene: TRBJ1-3; V gene: TRBV7-2; D gene: .; CDR3 protein: CASSLAGPRTGNTIYF; CDR3 DNA: TGTGCCAGCAGCTTAGCGGGTCCCCGAACCGGAAACACCATATATTTT
clone size: .; J gene: TRBJ2-5; V gene: TRBV5-1; D gene: .; CDR3 protein: CASSREDRETQYF; CDR3 DNA: TGCGCCAGCAGCCGAGAGGATAGAGAGACCCAGTACTTC
clone size: few; J gene: TRBJ1-1; V gene: TRBV7-9; D gene: TRBD1; CDR3 protein: CASSLTGGEGEAFF; CDR3 DNA: TGTGCCAGCAGCCTAACAGGGGGCGAGGGTGAAGCTTTCTTT
clone size: .; J gene: TRBJ1-2; V gene: TRBV7-2; D gene: TRBD1; CDR3 protein: CASSLASGQGGYTF; CDR3 DNA: TGTGCCAGCAGCTTAGCATCGGGACAGGGAGGCTACACCTTC
clone size: few; J gene: TRBJ2-5; V gene: TRBV4-1; D gene: TRBD2; CDR3 protein: CASSQGVAGGRLQETQYF; CDR3 DNA: TGCGCCAGCAGCCAAGGAGTAGCGGGGGGGAGACTCCAAGAGACCCAGTACTTC